A single T cell receptor (beta chain) is shown here with its context. Its antigen is unknown. Other DNA sequences in the sample encode the same CDR3. The sample comes from a study of graft-versus-host responses after intestinal transplantation. Study at large: The recipients all started with anti-thymocyte globulin induction and then took tacrolimus and steroids for 2 to 3 years.

TCRdb's table, derived via immunoSEQ multiplex PCR, lists solely in-frame clones and lacks some. The table includes roughly 69,000 clones, around nine tenths detected once. Study findings and constraints: Elevated graft-versus-host to host-versus-graft clonal ratios in allografts were recorded for patients with graft-donor T cell macrochimerism. Recipient marrow contained GvH clones, some of which appeared first in ileum or blood.

Source: bone marrow, taken roughly 110 weeks after intestinal transplantation. The receptor was isolated from a human patient who received an intestinal transplant, so some T cells may come from the graft donor.

The CDR3 DNA sequence: TGCGCCAGCAGCTTAAGTGACTCTGGAAACACCATATATTTT. Translating gives CASSLSDSGNTIYF. V gene TRBV5-1 combines with J gene TRBJ1-3, with D uncertain. Germline V gives CDR1 SGHRS, CDR2 YFSETQ. V gave up 2 bases and J gave up 0 bases, with 6 bases separating them. This CDR3 region has 14 residues.